This T cell receptor beta chain was captured by sequencing in a study of blood T cell repertoires in COVID-19. Study information: The samples span acute and convalescent COVID-19 from the United States, Italy and Spain. T cells, B-cell-depleted T cells, or PBMCs provided the cDNA or gDNA that served as material.

Methods used by the authors: Nucleated cell counts were estimated from reference gene primer amplification. The protocol was immunoSEQ multiplex PCR, while the TCRdb copy is restricted to in-frame clones and leaves out a portion. The DNA was the basis for D and trimming; V, J and clone size are from that table. This table holds fewer than 250,000 clones, approximately 90% found once. CDR3 size: 16 residues. The germline CDR1 and CDR2 sequences are MGHDK and SYGVNS. V shed 6 bases and J 0 bases; nucleotides not matched to a gene: 5. The TCR was taken from a young man with acute or convalescent COVID-19. Sequencing was carried out using peripheral blood. V usage is TRBV25-1 and J usage is TRBJ2-1; 10 bases match TRBD2. The CDR3 DNA reads TGTGCCAGCAGCGCCACTAGCGGGGTCTCCTACAATGAGCAGTTCTTC. Translation gives CASSATSGVSYNEQFF.